The sequence of this TCR beta chain was determined in a study of post-analysis software for immune sequencing data. Study-wide background: Disease courses included relapsing-remitting, secondary progressive and progressive-relapsing multiple sclerosis.

Libraries were made from TCR beta cDNA, and they carried unique molecular identifiers. The authors obtained roughly 550,000 cDNA molecules from roughly 1 to 10 million T cells. TCRdb processed the PCR reads anew with MiXCR; each CDR3 protein has one entry. The repertoire includes about 800,000 distinct CDR3 sequences, 25% to 30% of them detected once, and around 0.56% sits in the top ten. This clonotype was counted a few times. This clonotype was obtained from a girl aged 5-17 years with multiple sclerosis. Input material: blood.

CDR3 amino acids: CASSPSPGQNTGELFF. For the CDR3, the DNA is TGCGCCAGCAGCCCGTCCCCGGGACAGAACACCGGGGAGCTGTTTTTT. This rearrangement joins TRBV5-1 to TRBJ2-2; D perhaps matches TRBD1 (6 bases). The length of the CDR3 is 16 residues. Germline V gives CDR1 SGHRS, CDR2 YFSETQ. V was clipped by 4 bases and J by 1 base, with 14 bases between them.